Described below is a single T cell receptor (beta chain) sequence and its context. The entry originates in a study of blood T cell repertoires in COVID-19. Trimming left V 1 base short and J 9 bases short, with 13 bases between. Looked up from germline, CDR1 is GTSNPN and CDR2 is SVGIG (reference sequence). The CDR3 loop spans 13 amino acids. The repertoire was sequenced with immunoSEQ multiplex PCR; TCRdb's copy has only in-frame clones and lacks some. The repertoire has roughly 250,000 clones, approximately 85% of them found once; the top ten carry about 4.1%. The V call is TRBV30, the J call TRBJ2-1; unclear D gene. The sample comprised PBMCs or T cells enriched from blood (not recorded which). The sequence derives from a woman in her twenties or thirties who had recovered from COVID-19. The CDR3 DNA follows: TGTGCCTGGAGTGCGTTTTTTAGGAGTGAGCAGTTCTTC. It translates to CAWSAFFRSEQFF.